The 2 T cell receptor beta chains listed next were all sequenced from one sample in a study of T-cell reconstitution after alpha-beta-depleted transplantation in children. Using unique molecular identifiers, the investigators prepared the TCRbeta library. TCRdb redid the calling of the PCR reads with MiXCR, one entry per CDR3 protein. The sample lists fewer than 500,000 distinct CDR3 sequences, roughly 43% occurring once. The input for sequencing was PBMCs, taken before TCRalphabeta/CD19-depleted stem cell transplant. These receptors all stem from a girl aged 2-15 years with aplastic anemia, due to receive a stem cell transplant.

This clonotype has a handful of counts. The CDR3 coding sequence is TGTGCCAGCAGACAGAAGCGGGGAGCCTACAATGAGCAGTTCTTC. Its protein is CASRQKRGAYNEQFF. The V and J genes are TRBV12-3 or TRBV12-4 and TRBJ2-1; 7 bases line up with TRBD2. The CDR3 loop spans 15 amino acids. V was clipped by 6 bases and J by 2 bases; unmatched bases: 7.

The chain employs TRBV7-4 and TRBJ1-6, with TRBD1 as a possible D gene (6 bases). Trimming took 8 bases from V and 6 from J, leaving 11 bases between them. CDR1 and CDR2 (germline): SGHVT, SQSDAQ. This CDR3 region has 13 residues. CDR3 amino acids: CASPPRGNSPLHF. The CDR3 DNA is TGTGCCAGCCCCCCCAGGGGTAATTCACCCCTCCACTTT.